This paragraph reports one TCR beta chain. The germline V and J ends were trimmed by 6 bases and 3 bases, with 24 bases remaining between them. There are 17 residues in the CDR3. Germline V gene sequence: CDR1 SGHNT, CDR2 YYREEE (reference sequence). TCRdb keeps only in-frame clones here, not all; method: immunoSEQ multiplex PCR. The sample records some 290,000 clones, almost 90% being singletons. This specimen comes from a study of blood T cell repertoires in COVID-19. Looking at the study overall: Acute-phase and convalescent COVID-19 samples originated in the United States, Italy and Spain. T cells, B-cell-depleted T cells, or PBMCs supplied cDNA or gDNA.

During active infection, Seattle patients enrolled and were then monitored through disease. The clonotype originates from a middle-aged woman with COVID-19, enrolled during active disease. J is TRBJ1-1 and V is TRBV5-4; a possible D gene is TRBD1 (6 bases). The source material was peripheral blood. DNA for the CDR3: TGTGCCAGCACCCTGGGGACACCACTTAGTGGGGACACTGAAGCTTTCTTT. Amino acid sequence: CASTLGTPLSGDTEAFF.